This TCR beta chain was captured by sequencing in a study of cytomegalovirus exposure and HLA in healthy donors. Trimming took 4 bases from V and 0 from J; bases not matched to a gene: 7. Germline V gives CDR1 SGHRS, CDR2 YFSETQ. The CDR3 contains 16 residues. These donors counted as nominally healthy when sampled, but unrecorded immune exposures were likely. The PCR used 60 Vbeta and 13 Jbeta primers. Generated by immunoSEQ multiplex PCR, the TCRdb table keeps only in-frame clones and is missing some. The sample has 310,000 or so clones, about 90% seen once; the top ten hold roughly 2.1%. Source material: PBMCs. J is TRBJ1-3 and V is TRBV5-1; TRBD1 matches at 7 bases. The clonotype originates from a woman between 18 and 30 years old in good health and CMV-seronegative. CDR3 bases: TGCGCCAGCAGCCAACAGGGGACGGGCTCTGGAAACACCATATATTTT. Residues: CASSQQGTGSGNTIYF.